The 2 T cell receptor beta chains presented below share a single source sample, sequenced in a study of radiation and T cells in renal cell carcinoma. Sequencing was performed with immunoSEQ multiplex PCR; in TCRdb, only in-frame clones are kept and a portion is missing. In the table there are approximately 14,000 clones, 50% to 75% of which are singletons. Treatment in this sample: 15 Gy SBRT to primary tumor, nephrectomy 4 weeks later. The input for sequencing was tumor tissue, taken from a patient whose treatment included radiotherapy and nephrectomy. The receptor set was obtained from a woman aged 70 to 79 with renal cell carcinoma.

This sequence joins TRBV6-6 and TRBJ1-2, with D maybe TRBD1 (5 bases). V shed 8 bases and J shed 2 bases, with 18 bases lying between them. This CDR3 is built from 15 residues. The germline CDR1 and CDR2 sequences are MNHNY and SVGAGI (reference sequence). CDR3 nucleotides: TGTGCCAGCTTTTCCGGAGGGGCAAGAAACTATGGCTACACCTTC. Amino acids: CASFSGGARNYGYTF.

This chain connects TRBV5-5 to TRBJ1-1, with 7 nucleotides matching TRBD1. The CDR3 extends over 13 amino acids. Germline lookup yields CDR1 SGHKS and CDR2 YYEKEE (reference sequence). Losses at the gene ends were 5 bases for V and 3 bases for J; bases not matched to a gene: 4. The CDR3 bases are TGTGCCAGCAGTCAGCAGGGGGACACTGAAGCTTTCTTT. This gives the protein CASSQQGDTEAFF. Supplemented by reference TRBV5-5 and TRBJ1-1, the full variable domain reads DAGVTQSPTHLIKTRGQQVTLRCSPISGHKSVSWYQQVLGQGPQFIFQYYEKEERGRGNFPDRFSARQFPNYSSELNVNALLLGDSALYLCASSQQGDTEAFFGQGTRLTVV.